This paragraph covers one T cell receptor beta chain sequence. No antigen is known for it. It has no much larger one-base neighbor in the sample; base qualities were not kept. These data originate in a study of T cells after yellow fever vaccination (dated by TCRdb to between 2018 and 2020). About the full investigation: The SMART-Seq v4 Ultra Low Input RNA kit was used to prepare libraries from fractions with low cell numbers. Two healthy male donors, one aged 18 to 30 and one aged 30 to 40 years, made up the cohort. Bulk PBMC replicates and cell subsets were isolated from blood drawn at multiple timepoints before and after both primary and secondary immunization. To track T-cell clones before and after primary and booster YFV17D yellow fever vaccination, bulk TCR alpha and beta repertoires were sequenced longitudinally.

The paper's findings and limits, for the study overall: FACS-sorted repertoires could contain abundant contaminating clonotypes from the bulk population, so computational filtering was required. Compared with the primary T-cell response, the secondary T-cell response was faster but weaker, reaching its peak on day 5 rather than on day 15. A small share of clonotypes occurred in both CD4 and CD8 compartments, likely arising from convergent recombination. The study included only a couple of donors, which limits how far the findings can be generalized. Most clones expanded after primary vaccination (96% of CD4 and 88% of CD8) were re-detected after the booster, suggesting that broad memory maintenance occurred.

Read against the paper, the sample's treatment or condition label means: live attenuated yellow fever vaccine strain. At every blood-draw timepoint, two biological replicates of bulk PBMCs were collected. PBMCs were isolated from peripheral blood using a standard Ficoll-Paque protocol. TriZol was used to extract RNA from bulk PBMCs, CD4 and CD8 fractions, and dextramer-positive and dextramer-negative fractions. TCRdb shows the sequencer as Illumina NovaSeq 6000. TCR cDNA was made using 5'RACE template switching, a step that added a universal primer site and unique molecular identifiers. Priming of cDNA synthesis was performed from both the TCR alpha and TCR beta constant segments. Library amplification involved two PCR steps, and the second step added sample barcodes and sequencing adapters. Sequencing of libraries was performed on Illumina HiSeq 2500 (2x100 bp) or NovaSeq (2x150 bp). The published analysis was carried out like this. MIGEC was used to demultiplex reads and collapse the reads into UMI consensus sequences, and MiXCR was used for V(D)J alignment. Vaccine-responding clonotypes were identified with edgeR using replicate PBMC samples, with FDR below 0.01 and a log2 fold change above 5 up to day 15 being required. CD4 or CD8 identity was assigned to each bulk clonotype according to whether the clonotype was present at higher abundance in the sequenced CD4 repertoire or the sequenced CD8 repertoire. In-frame beta chains were kept once TCRdb had trimmed the public reads at Q25 with fastp and called clones with MiXCR. Under each unique CDR3 protein, matching rows form one entry showing the most common genes and DNA. The V and J calls and clone size come from TCRdb's table, not from the authors' own analysis. The sample includes some 420,000 distinct CDR3 sequences, with 18% observed a single time. Over 15% of the sample goes to the ten largest clones.

The germline V gene encodes CDR1 MNHEY and CDR2 SVGAGI. The CDR3 contains 16 residues, cysteine and phenylalanine counted. Only the CDR3 portion is preserved as DNA: 48 bases, with reading frame beginning at the first base. V and J are truncated by 0 bases and 3 bases respectively, leaving an intervening sequence of 14 bases. The sequence came from a man aged 18-30 years who received the YFV17D yellow fever vaccine. Specimen: PBMCs, collected before the yellow fever booster vaccination. This receptor chain uses TRBV6-5 and TRBJ2-5; the D gene is not confidently resolved. The base sequence is TGTGCCAGCAGTTACTCCTACCGGACGGCGAAAGAGACCCAGTACTTC. Protein translation: CASSYSYRTAKETQYF.